These 11 T cell receptor beta chains originate from one sample sequenced in a study of shared clonotypes between healthy human individuals. Generated by immunoSEQ multiplex PCR, the TCRdb table keeps only in-frame clones and is missing some. The table lists over a million clones, about 75% of them singletons. Sequencing was performed on memory CD4+ T cells sorted from blood. Regarding subset: CD45RA-negative fraction. The receptor set was obtained from a man between 18 and 35 years old in good health.

This clone appeared many times. J is TRBJ1-4 and V is TRBV4-1, with D possibly being TRBD1 (6 bases). Germline CDR1 and CDR2: MGHRA and YSYEKL. The CDR3 sequence is 14 residues long. V was trimmed by 1 base and J by 7 bases, leaving 10 bases between them. The CDR3 region is CASSQVQGSEKLFF. The CDR3 DNA is TGCGCCAGCAGCCAAGTACAGGGCAGTGAAAAACTGTTTTTT.

On this clone: A much larger clone lies one base from this, so it may be a read error. CDR3 residues: CASSLAGGSTDTQYF. In DNA, the CDR3 is TGTGCCAGCAGTTTAGCGGGGGGAAGCACAGATACGCAGTATTTT. The chain joins TRBV25-1 to TRBJ2-3, with 10 nucleotides matching TRBD2. The germline gives CDR1 MGHDK, CDR2 SYGVNS. J lost 0 bases, V lost 5 bases, and 2 bases had no gene match. The CDR3 has 15 residues.

J is TRBJ2-7 and V is TRBV5-1; 14 bases agree with TRBD2. This CDR3 is 15 amino acids long. Per germline, CDR1 SGHRS and CDR2 YFSETQ. Trimming at V came to 4 bases and at J to 3 bases, leaving 3 bases not matched to a gene. CDR3: CASSPGTSGGYEQYF. DNA of the CDR3: TGCGCCAGCAGCCCGGGGACTAGCGGGGGCTACGAGCAGTACTTC.

The chain recombines TRBV14 with TRBJ2-1, with TRBD2 as a possible D gene (6 bases). CDR3 size: 15 residues. Trimming left V 5 bases short and J 2 bases short, with 13 bases between. CDR1 SGHDN and CDR2 FVKESK come from the germline V gene. The CDR3 sequence: CASSSTGRPYNEQFF. The CDR3 DNA sequence: TGTGCCAGCAGCTCAACCGGGAGACCCTACAATGAGCAGTTCTTC.

CDR3 loop: CASSSQGASNEQYF. CDR3 in DNA: TGCGCCAGCAGCTCACAGGGGGCGAGCAACGAGCAGTACTTC. The V gene is TRBV5-1, the J gene TRBJ2-7; 9 bases align to TRBD1. CDR1 SGHRS and CDR2 YFSETQ come from the germline V gene. Trimming cost V 3 bases and J 5 bases; bases outside gene matches: 6. The CDR3 sequence is 14 residues long.

This clone was observed once. The chain has TRBV7-2 and TRBJ2-1; weak D call: TRBD2 (5 bases). The V and J ends lost 5 bases and 7 bases respectively, with 15 bases between them. This CDR3 has 14 residues. Germline values: CDR1 SGHTA, CDR2 FQGNSA. The chain's CDR3 is CASSQVLGTNEQFF. The CDR3 coding sequence is TGTGCCAGCAGCCAAGTACTAGGAACGAATGAGCAGTTCTTC. Based on the CDR3 plus reference TRBV7-2 and TRBJ2-1, the full variable domain is GAGVSQSPSNKVTEKGKDVELRCDPISGHTALYWYRQSLGQGLEFLIYFQGNSAPDKSGLPSDRFSAERTGGSVSTLTIQRTQQEDSAVYLCASSQVLGTNEQFFGPGTRLTVL.

The J gene is TRBJ2-1, the V gene TRBV10-1; 12 bases fit TRBD2. V shed 1 base and J 7 bases; nucleotides not matched to a gene: 8. Germline assignment: CDR1 WNHNN and CDR2 SYGVQD (reference sequence). The CDR3 length is 17 residues. This CDR3 is CASSELSLAGGGNEQFF. The CDR3 DNA reads as TGCGCCAGCAGTGAGTTATCCCTAGCGGGAGGGGGAAATGAGCAGTTCTTC.

The gene calls are TRBV5-1 and TRBJ2-1; no clear D. This CDR3 has 13 amino acids. Trimming took off 0 bases at V and 6 bases at J, with 7 bases between the two ends. Germline values: CDR1 SGHRS, CDR2 YFSETQ. The CDR3 spells CASSLAQVNEQFF. CDR3 bases: TGCGCCAGCAGCTTGGCCCAGGTCAATGAGCAGTTCTTC.

The J gene is TRBJ2-3, the V gene TRBV5-4; D not certain. The V and J ends lost 5 bases and 8 bases respectively, with 15 bases between them. This CDR3 has 13 residues. The germline V gene has CDR1 SGHNT and CDR2 YYREEE (reference sequence). The CDR3 DNA is TGTGCCAGCAGTCCTACAGATACCCTTACGCAGTATTTT. The encoded protein is CASSPTDTLTQYF.

This clone appeared once. The chain uses TRBV2 and TRBJ1-2; D uncertain. CDR3 length equals 14 residues. Germline values: CDR1 SNHLY, CDR2 FYNNEI. The ends were cut back, 4 bases at V and 2 bases at J, with 11 bases in the middle. CDR3 DNA sequence: TGTGCCAGCAGTGCCCCCTCGCCGAACTATGGCTACACCTTC. Residues: CASSAPSPNYGYTF.

This rearrangement joins TRBV5-1 to TRBJ1-4; D perhaps matches TRBD1 (5 bases). The CDR3 spans 14 residues. V gave up 4 bases and J gave up 3 bases, with 10 bases separating them. Germline CDR1 reads SGHRS; CDR2 reads YFSETQ. The CDR3 sequence: CASSVGGPNEKLFF. CDR3 in DNA: TGCGCCAGCAGCGTGGGGGGACCTAATGAAAAACTGTTTTTT. Filled out from reference TRBV5-1 and TRBJ1-4, the complete variable domain reads KAGVTQTPRYLIKTRGQQVTLSCSPISGHRSVSWYQQTPGQGLQFLFEYFSETQRNKGNFPGRFSGRQFSNSRSEMNVSTLELGDSALYLCASSVGGPNEKLFFGSGTQLSVL.